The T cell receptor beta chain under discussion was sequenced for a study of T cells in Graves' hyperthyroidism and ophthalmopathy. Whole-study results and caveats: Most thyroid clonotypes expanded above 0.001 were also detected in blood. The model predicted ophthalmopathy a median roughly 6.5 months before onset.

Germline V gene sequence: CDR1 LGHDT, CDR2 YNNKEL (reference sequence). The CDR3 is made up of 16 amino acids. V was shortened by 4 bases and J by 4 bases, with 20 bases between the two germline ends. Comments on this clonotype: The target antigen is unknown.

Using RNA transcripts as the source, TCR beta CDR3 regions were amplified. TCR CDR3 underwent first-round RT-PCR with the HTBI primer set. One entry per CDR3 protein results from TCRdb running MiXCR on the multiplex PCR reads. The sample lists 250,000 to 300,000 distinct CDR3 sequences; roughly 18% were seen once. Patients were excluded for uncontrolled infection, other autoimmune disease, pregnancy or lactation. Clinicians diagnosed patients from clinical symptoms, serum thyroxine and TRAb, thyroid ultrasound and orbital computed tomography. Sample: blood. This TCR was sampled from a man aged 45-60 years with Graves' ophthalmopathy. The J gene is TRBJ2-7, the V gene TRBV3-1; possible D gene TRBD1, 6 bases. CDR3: CASSLRTPGAIYEQYF. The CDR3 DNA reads TGTGCCAGCAGCCTGAGGACCCCAGGGGCCATATACGAGCAGTACTTC.